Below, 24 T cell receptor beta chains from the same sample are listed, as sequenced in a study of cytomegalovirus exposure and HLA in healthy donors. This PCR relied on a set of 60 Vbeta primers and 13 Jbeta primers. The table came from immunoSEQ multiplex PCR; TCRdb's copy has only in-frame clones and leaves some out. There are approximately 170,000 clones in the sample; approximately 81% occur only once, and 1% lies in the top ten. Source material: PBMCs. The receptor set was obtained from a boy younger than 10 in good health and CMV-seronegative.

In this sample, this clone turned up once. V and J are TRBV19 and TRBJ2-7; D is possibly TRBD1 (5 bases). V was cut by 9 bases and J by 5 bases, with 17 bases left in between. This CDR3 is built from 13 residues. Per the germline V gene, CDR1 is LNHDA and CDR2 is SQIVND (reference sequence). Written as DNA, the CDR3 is TGTGCCAGCTCGGGCACAGGCGGCCACGAGCAGTACGTC. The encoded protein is CASSGTGGHEQYV.

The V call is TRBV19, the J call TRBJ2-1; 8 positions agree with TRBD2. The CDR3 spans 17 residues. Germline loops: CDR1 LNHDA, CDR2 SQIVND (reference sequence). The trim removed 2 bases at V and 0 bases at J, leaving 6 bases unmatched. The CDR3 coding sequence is TGTGCCAGTAGTATAAGAGCGGGGGACCCCTCCTACAATGAGCAGTTCTTC. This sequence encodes CASSIRAGDPSYNEQFF.

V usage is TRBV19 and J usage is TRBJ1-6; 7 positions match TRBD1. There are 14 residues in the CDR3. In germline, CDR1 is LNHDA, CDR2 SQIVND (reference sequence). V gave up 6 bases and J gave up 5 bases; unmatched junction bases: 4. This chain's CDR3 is CASRHRGDNSPLHF. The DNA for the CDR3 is TGTGCCAGTAGGCACAGGGGAGATAATTCACCCCTCCACTTT.

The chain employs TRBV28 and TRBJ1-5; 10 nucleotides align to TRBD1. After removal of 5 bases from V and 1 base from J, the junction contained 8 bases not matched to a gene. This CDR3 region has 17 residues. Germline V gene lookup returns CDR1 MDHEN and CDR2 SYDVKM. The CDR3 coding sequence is TGTGCCAGCAGTAGGCCTCGACAGGGGGCGAGCAATCAGCCCCAGCATTTT. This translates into CASSRPRQGASNQPQHF.

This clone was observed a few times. Written as DNA, the CDR3 is TGCGCCAGCAGCTTGGACGGGAATGGCTACACCTTC. Its translation is CASSLDGNGYTF. This rearrangement joins TRBV5-1 to TRBJ1-2, with D unclear. Germline CDR1 reads SGHRS; CDR2 reads YFSETQ. Trimming took 0 bases from V and 6 from J, leaving 6 bases between them. The CDR3 is 12 amino acids.

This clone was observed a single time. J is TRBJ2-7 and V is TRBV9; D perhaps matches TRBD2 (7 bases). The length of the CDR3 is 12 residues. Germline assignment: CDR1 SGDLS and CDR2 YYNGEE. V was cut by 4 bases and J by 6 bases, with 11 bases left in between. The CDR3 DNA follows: TGTGCCAGCAGCCCAGGGGAGGGCGAGCAGTACTTC. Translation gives CASSPGEGEQYF.

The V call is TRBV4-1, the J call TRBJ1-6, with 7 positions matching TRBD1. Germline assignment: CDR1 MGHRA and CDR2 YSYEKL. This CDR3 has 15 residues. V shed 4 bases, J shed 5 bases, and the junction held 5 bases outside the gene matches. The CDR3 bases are TGCGCCAGCAGCCTTCGACAGGGAGATAATTCACCCCTCCACTTT. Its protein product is CASSLRQGDNSPLHF.

This chain's CDR3 is CASSPPGSGRGTQYF. CDR3 nucleotide sequence: TGTGCCAGCAGCCCCCCAGGTAGCGGGAGGGGTACGCAGTATTTT. The chain couples TRBV13 to TRBJ2-3, with TRBD2 matching 11 bases. The CDR3 spans 15 residues. The V gene end was trimmed by 5 bases and the J gene end by 8 bases; junction bases not matched to a gene: 9. Germline-derived CDR1 and CDR2 are PRHDT and FYEKMQ (reference sequence).

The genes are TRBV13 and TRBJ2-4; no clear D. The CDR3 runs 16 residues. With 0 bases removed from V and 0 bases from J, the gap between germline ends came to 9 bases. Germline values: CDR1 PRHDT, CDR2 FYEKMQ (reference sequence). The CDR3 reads CASSLGRSLAKNIQYF. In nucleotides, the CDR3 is TGTGCCAGCAGCTTAGGCCGGTCCCTAGCCAAAAACATTCAGTACTTC.

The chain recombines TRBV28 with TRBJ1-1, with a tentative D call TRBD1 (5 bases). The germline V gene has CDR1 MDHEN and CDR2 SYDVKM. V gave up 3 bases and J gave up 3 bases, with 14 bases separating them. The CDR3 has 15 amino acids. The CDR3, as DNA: TGTGCCAGCAGTTTTCGTCCGGGGGGAGACACTGAAGCTTTCTTT. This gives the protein CASSFRPGGDTEAFF.

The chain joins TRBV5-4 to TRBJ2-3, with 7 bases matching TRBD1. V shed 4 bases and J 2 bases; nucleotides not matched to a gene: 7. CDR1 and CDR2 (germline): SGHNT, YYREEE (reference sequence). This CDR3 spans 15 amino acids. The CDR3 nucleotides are TGTGCCAGCAGCGTGGGACAGCCCAACACAGATACGCAGTATTTT. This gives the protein CASSVGQPNTDTQYF.

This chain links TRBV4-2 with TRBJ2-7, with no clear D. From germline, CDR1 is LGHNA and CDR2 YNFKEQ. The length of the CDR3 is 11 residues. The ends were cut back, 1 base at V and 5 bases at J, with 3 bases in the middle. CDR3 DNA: TGTGCCAGCAGCCAAGGAGACGAGCAGTACTTC. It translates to CASSQGDEQYF.

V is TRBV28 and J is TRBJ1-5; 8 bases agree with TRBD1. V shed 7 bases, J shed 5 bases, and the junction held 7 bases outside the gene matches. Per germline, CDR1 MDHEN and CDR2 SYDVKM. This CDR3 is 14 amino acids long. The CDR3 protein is CASINDRGYQPQHF. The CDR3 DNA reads TGTGCCAGCATCAACGACAGGGGATATCAGCCCCAGCATTTT.

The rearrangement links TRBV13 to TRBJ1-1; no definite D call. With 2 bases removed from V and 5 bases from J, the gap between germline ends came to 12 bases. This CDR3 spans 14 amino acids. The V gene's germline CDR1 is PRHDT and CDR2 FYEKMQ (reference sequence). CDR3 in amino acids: CASSLLLTGTEAFF. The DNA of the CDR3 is TGTGCCAGCAGCTTACTCCTCACGGGGACTGAAGCTTTCTTT. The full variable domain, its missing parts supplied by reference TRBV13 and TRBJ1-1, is AAGVIQSPRHLIKEKRETATLKCYPIPRHDTVYWYQQGPGQDPQFLISFYEKMQSDKGSIPDRFSAQQFSDYHSELNMSSLELGDSALYFCASSLLLTGTEAFFGQGTRLTVV.

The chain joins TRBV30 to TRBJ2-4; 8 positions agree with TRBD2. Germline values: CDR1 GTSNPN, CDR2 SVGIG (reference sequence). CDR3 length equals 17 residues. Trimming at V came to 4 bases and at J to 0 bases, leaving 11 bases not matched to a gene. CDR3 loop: CAWIEAGALRAKNIQYF. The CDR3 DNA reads TGTGCCTGGATTGAAGCGGGGGCCCTTAGAGCCAAAAACATTCAGTACTTC.

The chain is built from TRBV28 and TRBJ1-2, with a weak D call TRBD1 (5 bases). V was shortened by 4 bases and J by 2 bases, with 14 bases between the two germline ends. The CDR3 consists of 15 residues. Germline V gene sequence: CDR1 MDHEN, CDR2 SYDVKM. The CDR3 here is CASSSGLGRNYGYTF. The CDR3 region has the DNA TGTGCCAGCAGTTCCGGTTTGGGGCGGAACTATGGCTACACCTTC.

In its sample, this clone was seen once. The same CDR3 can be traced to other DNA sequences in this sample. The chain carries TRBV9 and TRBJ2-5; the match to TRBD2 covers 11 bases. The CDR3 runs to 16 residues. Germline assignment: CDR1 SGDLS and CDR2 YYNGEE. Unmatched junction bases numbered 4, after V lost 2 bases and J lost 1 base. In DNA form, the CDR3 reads TGTGCCAGCAGCGTTCTAGCGGGGGGTCTCCAAGAGACCCAGTACTTC. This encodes CASSVLAGGLQETQYF.

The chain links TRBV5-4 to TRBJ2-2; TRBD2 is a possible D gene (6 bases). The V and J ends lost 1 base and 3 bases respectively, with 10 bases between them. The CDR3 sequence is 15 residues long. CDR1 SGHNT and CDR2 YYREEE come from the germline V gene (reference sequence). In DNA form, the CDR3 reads TGTGCCAGCAGCTTGCAACGCGGGGACACCGGGGAGCTGTTTTTT. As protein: CASSLQRGDTGELFF.

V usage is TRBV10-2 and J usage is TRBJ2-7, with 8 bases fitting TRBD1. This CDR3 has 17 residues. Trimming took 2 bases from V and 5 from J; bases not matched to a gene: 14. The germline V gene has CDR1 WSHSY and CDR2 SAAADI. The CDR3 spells CASSERVRGQGMNEQYV. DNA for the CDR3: TGCGCCAGCAGTGAGCGAGTTAGAGGACAGGGCATGAACGAGCAGTACGTC.

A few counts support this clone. The CDR3 reads CASSLPQGMNTEAFF. The CDR3 region has the DNA TGTGCCAGCAGCTTACCGCAGGGGATGAACACTGAAGCTTTCTTT. V gene TRBV7-8 combines with J gene TRBJ1-1; possibly TRBD1 for D (6 bases). Germline CDR1 reads SGHVS; CDR2 reads FQNEAQ. The CDR3 covers 15 residues. V shed 2 bases and J shed 0 bases, with 10 bases lying between them.

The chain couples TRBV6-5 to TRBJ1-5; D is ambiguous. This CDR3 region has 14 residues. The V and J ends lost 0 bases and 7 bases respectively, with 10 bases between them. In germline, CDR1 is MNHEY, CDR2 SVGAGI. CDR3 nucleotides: TGTGCCAGCAGTTACTCACTTGAGGAGCAGCCCCAGCATTTT. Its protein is CASSYSLEEQPQHF.

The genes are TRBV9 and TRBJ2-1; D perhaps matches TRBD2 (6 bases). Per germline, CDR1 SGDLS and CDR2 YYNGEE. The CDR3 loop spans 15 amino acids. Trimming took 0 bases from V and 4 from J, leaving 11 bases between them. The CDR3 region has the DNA TGTGCCAGCAGCGTAGTGGCTAGCGAGTACAATGAGCAGTTCTTC. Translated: CASSVVASEYNEQFF.

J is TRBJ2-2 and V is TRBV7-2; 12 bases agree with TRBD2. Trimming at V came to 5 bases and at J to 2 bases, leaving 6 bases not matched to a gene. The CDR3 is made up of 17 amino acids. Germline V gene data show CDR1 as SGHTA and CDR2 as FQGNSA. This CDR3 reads CASSPRTSGVNTGELFF. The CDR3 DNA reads TGTGCCAGCAGCCCCCGGACTAGCGGGGTTAACACCGGGGAGCTGTTTTTT.

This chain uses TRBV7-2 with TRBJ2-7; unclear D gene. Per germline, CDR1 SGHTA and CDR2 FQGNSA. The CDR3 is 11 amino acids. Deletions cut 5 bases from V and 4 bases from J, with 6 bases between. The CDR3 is CASSPQYEQYF. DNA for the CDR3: TGTGCCAGCAGCCCTCAGTACGAGCAGTACTTC.